Listed below are T cell receptor beta chains from one sample, sequenced in a study of cytomegalovirus exposure and HLA in healthy donors. Sequencing used immunoSEQ multiplex PCR; TCRdb keeps in-frame clones, though not all of them. Of fewer than 200,000 clones in the sample, around 80% were seen once. Input material: PBMCs. Receptors originate from a young woman in good health and CMV-seronegative. Both conserved end residues are part of each CDR3. D genes are given only for firm matches. A clone size is listed for some rows: how often the clone was seen (once, few, many), or a class if it is expanded.

d_gene	abundance	v_gene	j_gene	CDR3nt	CDR3aa
TRBD2	once	TRBV28	TRBJ2-3	TGTGCCAGCAGCCTAGCGGGGGGAGGATCAGATACGCAGTATTTT	CASSLAGGGSDTQYF
TRBD1	-	TRBV9	TRBJ1-1	TGTGCCAGCAGCGCGAGGACAGGGCGTACTGAAGCTTTCTTT	CASSARTGRTEAFF
TRBD1	-	TRBV5-4	TRBJ1-2	TGTGCCAGCAGCGTACAGGGGGATGGCTACACCTTC	CASSVQGDGYTF
TRBD2	-	TRBV5-1	TRBJ2-1	TGCGCCAGCAGCGACTTGACTAGCGGGAGTACAGTTGAGCAGTTCTTC	CASSDLTSGSTVEQFF
TRBD1	-	TRBV7-2	TRBJ1-2	TGTGCCAGCAGCCCGGGACAGGGCGTCTATGGCTACACCTTC	CASSPGQGVYGYTF
TRBD1	-	TRBV27	TRBJ1-5	TGTGCCAGCAGCGCCCTTGCAGGGGGCGAACAGCCCCAGCATTTT	CASSALAGGEQPQHF
TRBD1	-	TRBV7-2	TRBJ2-7	TGTGCCAGCAGCCCTGCGACAGGGCCATACGAGCAGTACTTC	CASSPATGPYEQYF
-	-	TRBV5-6	TRBJ1-1	TGTGCCAGCAGCTTGGCACGTCTACCGGGGACTGAAGCTTTCTTT	CASSLARLPGTEAFF
-	once	TRBV11-3	TRBJ1-1	TGTGCCAGCAGCTTAAGTTACAGCATGAACACTGAAGCTTTCTTT	CASSLSYSMNTEAFF
TRBD1	-	TRBV5-4	TRBJ2-7	TGTGCCAGCAGCTCCAGTAAAGAAACCCGACAGGGGCCGAGCTCCTACGAGCAGTACTTC	CASSSSKETRQGPSSYEQYF
TRBD2	-	TRBV7-2	TRBJ2-3	TGTGCCAGCAGCCCGACTGGCGGGAGAACAGATACGCAGTATTTT	CASSPTGGRTDTQYF
-	-	TRBV4-2	TRBJ1-3	TGTGCCAGCAGCCAAGTGAGCTCTGGAAACACCATATATTTT	CASSQVSSGNTIYF
TRBD1	-	TRBV28	TRBJ1-3	TGTGCCAGCAGCTCCTGGACAGGGGGAAACACCATATATTTT	CASSSWTGGNTIYF
TRBD1	-	TRBV27	TRBJ1-5	TGTGCCAGCAGTCCCGGGACAGGGGGCGGCCAGCCCCAGCATTTT	CASSPGTGGGQPQHF
-	-	TRBV29-1	TRBJ1-3	TGCAGCGCAACTAGTGCAGTGAGCTCTGGAAACACCATATATTTT	CSATSAVSSGNTIYF
-	-	TRBV30	TRBJ2-5	TGTGCCTGTAAGGGGATTGGGGCCCAGTACTTC	CACKGIGAQYF
TRBD1	-	TRBV7-9	TRBJ2-7	TGTGCCAGCAGTGGGGAAGGGGCAGGGGGCTACGAGCAGTACTTC	CASSGEGAGGYEQYF
TRBD2	-	TRBV29-1	TRBJ2-1	TGCAGCGTTGGCCCGGGGGGCTCCTACAATGAGCAGTTCTTC	CSVGPGGSYNEQFF
TRBD2	-	TRBV4-1	TRBJ2-7	TGCGCCAGCAGCCCACTAGCGGGAGCAGACGAGCAGTACTTC	CASSPLAGADEQYF
-	-	TRBV7-2	TRBJ2-7	TGTGCCAGCACTGTGGGAGATCACGAGCAGTACTTC	CASTVGDHEQYF
TRBD1	-	TRBV25-1	TRBJ2-5	TGTGCCAGCAGTGAGACAGGGGTTGAGACCCAGTACTTC	CASSETGVETQYF
-	-	TRBV5-1	TRBJ1-2	TGCGCCAGCAGCTTGGGACTGAACTATGGCTACACCTTC	CASSLGLNYGYTF
-	-	TRBV10-3	TRBJ2-5	TGTGCCATCAGTGAGACTGAAGAGACCCAGTACTTC	CAISETEETQYF
-	-	TRBV7-2	TRBJ1-3	TGTGCCAGCAGCTTAGTAGGGGCTGGAAACACCATATATTTT	CASSLVGAGNTIYF
TRBD2	few	TRBV5-5	TRBJ2-5	TGTGCCAGCAGCTTGGGGCTAGCGGGAGTTGAGACCCAGTACTTC	CASSLGLAGVETQYF
TRBD1	-	TRBV2	TRBJ2-7	TGTGCCAGCAGTGAAATGGGGCAGGGGGTCGAGCAGTACTTC	CASSEMGQGVEQYF
TRBD2	-	TRBV4-3	TRBJ2-7	TGCGCCAGCAGCCAAGACTTAGCGGGGCCCTACGAGCAGTACTTC	CASSQDLAGPYEQYF
TRBD1	-	TRBV5-6	TRBJ1-2	TGTGCCAGCAGCTTATGGGACAGGGACTATGGCTACACCTTC	CASSLWDRDYGYTF
-	-	TRBV18	TRBJ1-1	TGTGCCAGCTCACCACAGGGGGAGTCGGACACTGAAGCTTTCTTT	CASSPQGESDTEAFF
-	-	TRBV29-1	TRBJ1-3	TGCAGCGTTGCCTTGGACAGCTCTGGAAACACCATATATTTT	CSVALDSSGNTIYF
TRBD2	-	TRBV28	TRBJ2-7	TGTGCCAGCAGTCTATCCAGGACTAGCGGACCCTCCTACGAGCAGTACTTC	CASSLSRTSGPSYEQYF
-	-	TRBV28	TRBJ1-5	TGTGCCAGCAGCCCAGGAGGTAATCGCCATCAGCCCCAGCATTTT	CASSPGGNRHQPQHF
-	few	TRBV10-1	TRBJ2-3	TGCGCCAGCAGTGCAGGTGGAGGGTACACAGATACGCAGTATTTT	CASSAGGGYTDTQYF
-	-	TRBV5-1	TRBJ1-2	TGCGCCAGCAGCCTGGGAGGCGGGGGAGATGGCTACACCTTC	CASSLGGGGDGYTF
-	-	TRBV7-9	TRBJ2-7	TGTGCCAGCAGCTTAGCGAACGGGGAAGTCCACGAGCAGTACTTC	CASSLANGEVHEQYF
-	-	TRBV19	TRBJ1-2	TGTGCCAGTAGTATAGATGGCCGCGGTGGCTACACCTTC	CASSIDGRGGYTF
TRBD2	-	TRBV7-2	TRBJ2-7	TGTGCCAGTGAGGACGGGAGGGGCTCCTACGAGCAGTACTTC	CASEDGRGSYEQYF
TRBD1	-	TRBV2	TRBJ2-7	TGTGCCAGCACCGGACTCGGACAGGGGAGGGCCTACGAGCAGTACTTC	CASTGLGQGRAYEQYF